This paragraph reports one T cell receptor beta chain. Its antigen is undetermined. These data belong to a study of response to subunit inactivated influenza vaccine. Findings and limits, study-wide: After each seasonal influenza vaccination, few new T cells are recruited, the authors suggested.

Using its own MiXCR run on the RT-PCR reads, TCRdb lists one record per CDR3 protein. The sample shows 700,000 to 800,000 distinct CDR3 sequences, approximately 17% of them seen only once. CDR1 MNHEY and CDR2 SVGAGI come from the germline V gene. The ends lost 0 bases at V and 6 bases at J; junction bases unmatched: 12. This CDR3 is built from 18 residues. This sequence was found in a man aged 45-65 years who received an inactivated influenza vaccine. The chain uses TRBV6-5 and TRBJ2-2; 8 bases agree with TRBD2. The sample consisted of PBMCs from blood, taken about 5 days after vaccination. The CDR3 spells CASSYSNTTSGGAGELFF. The CDR3 DNA reads as TGTGCCAGCAGTTACTCGAACACTACCTCGGGAGGGGCCGGGGAGCTGTTTTTT.